The 31 T cell receptor beta chains given below trace back to one sample, sequenced in a study of blood T cells in healthy people across ages. Primed by a sample-barcoded 5' primer and a J-beta primer mix, a second PCR proceeded for about 6 to 11 cycles. MiXCR, applied by TCRdb to the 5' RACE reads, yields one record per CDR3 protein. The sample records roughly 1.5 million distinct CDR3 sequences, about 42% being singletons. Sequencing input: blood. All receptors derive from a woman between 18 and 30 years old in good health.

This clonotype has more than one count but fewer than ten. The chain uses TRBV28 and TRBJ2-7; D is perhaps TRBD1 (6 bases). V shed 3 bases and J shed 0 bases, with 15 bases lying between them. CDR1 MDHEN and CDR2 SYDVKM come from the germline V gene. The CDR3 covers 16 residues. The CDR3 loop is CASSFLKGTLSYEQYF. The CDR3 bases are TGTGCCAGCAGTTTCCTCAAGGGGACACTCTCCTACGAGCAGTACTTC.

This clonotype has just a few counts. This rearrangement joins TRBV20-1 to TRBJ1-5; TRBD1 aligns across 7 bases. V lost 3 bases, J lost 0 bases, and 14 bases stayed unmatched. This CDR3 region has 18 residues. Germline CDR1 is DFQATT and CDR2 is SNEGSKA (reference sequence). This CDR3 reads CSASRGPGLKDSNQPQHF. The CDR3 bases are TGCAGTGCTAGTAGGGGGCCCGGACTAAAAGATAGCAATCAGCCCCAGCATTTT.

The V call is TRBV7-9, the J call TRBJ1-4, with D unresolved. CDR3 size: 15 residues. The germline V gene encodes CDR1 SEHNR and CDR2 FQNEAQ (reference sequence). Trimming removed 8 bases at V and 4 bases at J, with 17 bases between. CDR3 bases: TGTGCCAGCGAGATGGGCGGAGGACTTAATGAAAAACTGTTTTTT. Translation: CASEMGGGLNEKLFF.

This clonotype has only a few counts. The chain employs TRBV20-1 and TRBJ1-2; D is unclear. The CDR3 runs 16 residues. V lost 0 bases to trimming and J lost 3 bases, with 17 bases between them. Germline CDR1 DFQATT, CDR2 SNEGSKA (reference sequence). CDR3 sequence: CSARDSQGGFDYGYTF. For the CDR3, the DNA is TGCAGTGCTAGAGACTCACAAGGCGGATTTGACTATGGCTACACCTTC.

Only a few counts were recorded for this clonotype. The chain employs TRBV20-1 and TRBJ1-1; D is unclear. Germline CDR1 DFQATT, CDR2 SNEGSKA (reference sequence). Trimming removed 3 bases at V and 7 bases at J, with 12 bases between. This CDR3 comprises 12 residues. The CDR3, as DNA: TGCAGTGCTAGTGGGCCCCGGGGTGAAGCTTTCTTT. As protein: CSASGPRGEAFF.

The chain carries TRBV7-9 and TRBJ1-5; D is unclear. This CDR3 region has 13 residues. Looked up from germline, CDR1 is SEHNR and CDR2 is FQNEAQ (reference sequence). Trimming shortened V by 3 bases and J by 8 bases, and 11 bases separated the two germline ends. The CDR3 nucleotides are TGTGCCAGCAGCTTTGTCCTTGGGGAGCCCCAGCATTTT. It translates to CASSFVLGEPQHF.

About this clonotype: A read error may be the cause here, since a much bigger clone is one base away. V gene TRBV29-1 combines with J gene TRBJ2-3, with D tentatively TRBD2 (6 bases). The germline V gene encodes CDR1 SQVTM and CDR2 ANQGSEA. The ends were cut back, 7 bases at V and 4 bases at J, with 18 bases in the middle. The CDR3 consists of 14 residues. The CDR3 sequence is CSGRGLPLADTQYF. The CDR3 region has the DNA TGCAGCGGGAGGGGCCTACCACTCGCAGATACGCAGTATTTT.

This clonotype was detected only a few times. In DNA, the CDR3 is TGCAGTGCTAGAGATCCAGTTCGGACTAGCGATGAGACCCAGTACTTC. Translating it yields CSARDPVRTSDETQYF. V and J are TRBV20-1 and TRBJ2-5; TRBD2 aligns across 9 bases. The V gene's germline CDR1 is DFQATT and CDR2 SNEGSKA (reference sequence). The CDR3 extends over 16 amino acids. The junction had 10 bases not matched to a gene; V was cut back by 0 bases and J by 5 bases.

This clonotype has a single count. The rearrangement links TRBV25-1 to TRBJ2-5; TRBD1 matches 9 bases. The end of the DNA is better explained by TRBJ2-7, so the J call may be wrong. Looked up from germline, CDR1 is MGHDK and CDR2 is SYGVNS. There are 15 residues in the CDR3. The CDR3 region is CASSEHRGPTYEQYF. CDR3 nucleotide sequence: TGTGCCAGCAGTGAACACAGGGGGCCAACCTACGAGCAGTACTTC.

CDR3 coding DNA: TGTGCCAGCAGTGAACTTGGGACACAAATTTCCACTTTCTTT. It is translated as CASSELGTQISTFF. The chain uses TRBV6-1 and TRBJ1-1; perhaps TRBD1 as D (6 bases). The CDR3 loop spans 14 amino acids. Deletions cut 2 bases from V and 12 bases from J, with 19 bases between. Germline V CDR1 and CDR2: MNHNS, SASEGT.

In its sample, this clonotype was seen a few times. The V call is TRBV7-9, the J call TRBJ1-1; D is unresolved. Per the germline V gene, CDR1 is SEHNR and CDR2 is FQNEAQ (reference sequence). This CDR3 has 13 residues. Trimming took 1 base from V and 6 from J, leaving 9 bases between them. For the CDR3, the DNA is TGTGCCAGCAGCTTAGTAGGCAGCGCTGAAGCTTTCTTT. Protein sequence: CASSLVGSAEAFF.

The chain couples TRBV7-2 to TRBJ1-2; D is possibly TRBD1 (5 bases). Looked up from germline, CDR1 is SGHTA and CDR2 is FQGNSA. The CDR3 spans 14 residues. The germline V and J ends were trimmed by 3 bases and 0 bases, with 8 bases remaining between them. CDR3: CASSFRESNYGYTF. CDR3 nucleotide sequence: TGTGCCAGCAGCTTCAGGGAATCTAACTATGGCTACACCTTC.

This chain joins TRBV12-5 and TRBJ2-1; D is perhaps TRBD2 (6 bases). With 7 bases removed from V and 9 bases from J, the gap between germline ends came to 10 bases. Germline V gives CDR1 LGHNT, CDR2 FRNRAP. CDR3 size: 11 residues. This CDR3 is CASVRDCEQFF. In DNA form, the CDR3 reads TGTGCTAGTGTCCGGGACTGTGAGCAGTTCTTC.

The chain combines TRBV20-1 with TRBJ2-7; D is uncertain. V gave up 1 base and J gave up 7 bases, with 11 bases separating them. CDR1 and CDR2 (germline): DFQATT, SNEGSKA (reference sequence). The CDR3 has 12 amino acids. The CDR3 sequence is CSARVGYNEQYF. The CDR3 DNA reads as TGCAGTGCTAGAGTTGGCTACAATGAGCAGTACTTC.

This clonotype was detected many times. The J gene is TRBJ2-7, the V gene TRBV20-1; 9 bases map to TRBD1. Germline trimming cut 3 bases from V and 4 bases from J; bases unmatched to any gene: 7. The germline V gene encodes CDR1 DFQATT and CDR2 SNEGSKA (reference sequence). The CDR3 consists of 14 residues. The CDR3 nucleotides read TGCAGTGCTAGCTCCGGGACAGGGTATTACGAGCAGTACTTC. Translation: CSASSGTGYYEQYF.

This clonotype was detected once. This chain links TRBV29-1 with TRBJ1-1, with D uncertain. The CDR3 extends over 13 amino acids. The V gene lost 4 bases and the J gene lost 11 bases, with 20 bases spanning the gap. Germline CDR1 and CDR2: SQVTM and ANQGSEA. CDR3 DNA: TGCAGCGTTGCCGACCTGGACGGGCCCCAGGCTTTCTTT. It yields the protein CSVADLDGPQAFF.

This clonotype came up many times. The chain carries TRBV24-1 and TRBJ2-1; 8 bases map to TRBD2. V trimming: 6 bases; J trimming: 0 bases; junction bases outside the gene matches: 3. Germline CDR1 and CDR2: KGHDR and SFDVKD. This CDR3 is built from 15 residues. The CDR3 is CATSSGGSSYNEQFF. The CDR3 DNA sequence: TGTGCCACCAGTAGCGGGGGCAGCTCCTACAATGAGCAGTTCTTC.

The genes are TRBV5-1 and TRBJ2-7; D is unclear. From germline, CDR1 is SGHRS and CDR2 YFSETQ. Trimming shortened V by 3 bases and J by 5 bases, and 15 bases separated the two germline ends. The CDR3 is 14 residues long. This CDR3 is CASSSKPGRHEQYF. Here the CDR3 DNA reads TGCGCCAGCAGCTCCAAACCGGGCCGTCACGAGCAGTACTTC.

Concerning this clonotype: Sequence at one end of the junction differs from germline and may be a read error. This chain connects TRBV24-1 to TRBJ2-5; tentative D call: TRBD1 (5 bases). The DNA end is more similar to TRBJ2-1, so the J call may be wrong. The CDR3 spans 12 residues. CDR1 is KGHDR and CDR2 is SFDVKD in the germline V gene. For the CDR3, the DNA is TGCGCCACCAGTGACAGCCAAGAGACCCAGTTCTTC. This sequence encodes CATSDSQETQFF.

This clonotype has just a few counts. The rearrangement uses TRBV5-1 and TRBJ2-7, with a possible D match to TRBD2 (7 bases). Germline V gene sequence: CDR1 SGHRS, CDR2 YFSETQ. With 1 base removed from V and 7 bases from J, the gap between germline ends came to 21 bases. This CDR3 contains 16 residues. CDR3 nucleotides: TGCGCCAGCAGCTTGATGGGGGGGACACAACACAATGAGCAGTACTTC. Protein product: CASSLMGGTQHNEQYF.

The chain is built from TRBV7-2 and TRBJ1-2; D is ambiguous. The length of the CDR3 is 12 residues. The germline V gene has CDR1 SGHTA and CDR2 FQGNSA. Trimming left V 6 bases short and J 4 bases short, with 9 bases between. The CDR3 DNA is TGTGCCAGCAGTTCAGAGCGCTATGGCTACACCTTC. This translates into CASSSERYGYTF.

In its sample, this clonotype was seen once. V and J are TRBV6-6 and TRBJ1-4; D may be TRBD1 (5 bases). Germline V gene data show CDR1 as MNHNY and CDR2 as SVGAGI (reference sequence). V was shortened by 0 bases and J by 5 bases, with 10 bases between the two germline ends. The CDR3 extends over 15 amino acids. CDR3 sequence: CASSYSLQENEKLFF. In DNA form, the CDR3 reads TGTGCCAGCAGTTACTCGTTACAGGAGAATGAAAAACTGTTTTTT.

V is TRBV7-9 and J is TRBJ2-2; no clear D gene. Germline loops: CDR1 SEHNR, CDR2 FQNEAQ (reference sequence). V lost 3 bases, J lost 1 base, and 9 bases lay in between. CDR3 length equals 15 residues. CDR3 in DNA: TGTGCCAGCAGCTTGGGCACCAAGAACACCGGGGAGCTGTTTTTT. Translation: CASSLGTKNTGELFF. Full variable domain (outside the CDR3, taken from reference TRBV7-9 and TRBJ2-2): DTGVSQNPRHKITKRGQNVTFRCDPISEHNRLYWYRQTLGQGPEFLTYFQNEAQLEKSRLLSDRFSAERPKGSFSTLEIQRTEQGDSAMYLCASSLGTKNTGELFFGEGSRLTVL.

This clonotype was seen a handful of times. The chain carries TRBV7-9 and TRBJ2-3; 7 positions match TRBD2. Germline CDR1 and CDR2: SEHNR and FQNEAQ (reference sequence). This CDR3 has 15 residues. The ends lost 6 bases at V and 3 bases at J; junction bases unmatched: 9. The CDR3 reads CASSSLALATDTQYF. As DNA, the CDR3 is TGTGCCAGCAGTTCACTAGCGTTGGCGACAGATACGCAGTATTTT.

The chain couples TRBV29-1 to TRBJ1-1; D remains unclear. Trimming cost V 4 bases and J 0 bases, with 3 bases left between them. Germline assignment: CDR1 SQVTM and CDR2 ANQGSEA. There are 11 residues in the CDR3. CDR3 bases: TGCAGCGTTGTCGTGAACACTGAAGCTTTCTTT. Amino acid sequence: CSVVVNTEAFF. Based on the CDR3 plus reference TRBV29-1 and TRBJ1-1, the full variable domain is SAVISQKPSRDICQRGTSLTIQCQVDSQVTMMFWYRQQPGQSLTLIATANQGSEATYESGFVIDKFPISRPNLTFSTLTVSNMSPEDSSIYLCSVVVNTEAFFGQGTRLTVV.

The gene calls are TRBV6-5 and TRBJ2-1; tentative D call: TRBD2 (6 bases). The germline V gene has CDR1 MNHEY and CDR2 SVGAGI. V gave up 6 bases and J gave up 4 bases, with 16 bases separating them. This CDR3 spans 15 amino acids. The chain's CDR3 is CASRAGTPVYNEQFF. The CDR3 DNA reads as TGTGCCAGCAGAGCCGGGACTCCTGTTTACAATGAGCAGTTCTTC.

This clonotype was counted ten times or more. The V gene is TRBV12-3 or TRBV12-4, the J gene TRBJ2-4; no clear D. The CDR3 has 13 amino acids. With 5 bases removed from V and 8 bases from J, the gap between germline ends came to 13 bases. The CDR3 DNA follows: TGTGCCAGCAGTCCTGGTAGTTACGACATTCAGTACTTC. Its translation: CASSPGSYDIQYF.

V usage is TRBV4-1 and J usage is TRBJ2-1; D tentatively reads TRBD1 or TRBD2 (6 bases each). Trimming cost V 3 bases and J 3 bases, with 15 bases left between them. CDR1 MGHRA and CDR2 YSYEKL come from the germline V gene. CDR3 length: 16 residues. The DNA of the CDR3 is TGCGCCAGCAGCCAGCCGACTAGGGGGGACTACAATGAGCAGTTCTTC. Its translation is CASSQPTRGDYNEQFF.

About this clonotype: The junction departs from the called germline gene at one end, perhaps through a read error. This chain connects TRBV5-5 to TRBJ1-1; D possibly corresponds to TRBD1 (6 bases). CDR3 length equals 13 residues. Looked up from germline, CDR1 is SGHKS and CDR2 is YYEKEE (reference sequence). In DNA, the CDR3 is TGTACCAGCAGAAGTACAGGGAGCACTGAAGCTTTCTTT. Its protein is CTSRSTGSTEAFF.

This clonotype appeared a few times. CDR3 sequence: CASTPGLSLNEQFF. The CDR3 coding sequence is TGTGCCAGCACCCCGGGACTGTCACTGAATGAGCAGTTCTTC. J is TRBJ2-1 and V is TRBV6-1; TRBD2 might be the D (6 bases). V was clipped by 7 bases and J by 7 bases, with 17 bases between them. This CDR3 spans 14 amino acids. From germline, CDR1 is MNHNS and CDR2 SASEGT.

About this clonotype itself: Being one base from a much bigger clone, this may be a read error. The chain is built from TRBV12-3 or TRBV12-4 and TRBJ2-7, with D unresolved. CDR3 size: 15 residues. Deletions cut 11 bases from V and 0 bases from J, with 20 bases between. CDR3 protein: CACTFQGYSSYEQYF. The CDR3 bases are TGTGCCTGCACCTTCCAAGGATACTCCTCCTACGAGCAGTACTTC.